This T cell receptor (beta chain) stems from a study of PD-1 blockade in mismatch repair-deficient tumors. On the study more broadly: All were previously treated, progressing patients with 12 mismatch repair-deficient cancer types. Study-level results: Tumor-resident clones, often undetectable pretreatment in blood, expanded then contracted after pembrolizumab.

Trimming took off 11 bases at V and 3 bases at J, with 20 bases between the two ends. The CDR3 sequence is 15 residues long. Per the germline V gene, CDR1 is SEHNR and CDR2 is FQNEAQ (reference sequence). This clone was recorded once. No antigen is known for it. Time point meaning: approximately nine-day in vitro stimulation with candidate neoantigen peptide 4. All patients were mismatch repair deficient, assessed by either PCR or immunohistochemistry. Generated by immunoSEQ multiplex PCR, the TCRdb table keeps only in-frame clones and is missing some. Of about 14,000 clones listed, 80% to 85% are singletons.

V and J are TRBV7-9 and TRBJ2-1; maybe TRBD2 (5 bases). This clonotype originated in an adult with mismatch repair-deficient cancer. This specimen was cells cultured in vitro, taken from a patient treated with pembrolizumab. The CDR3 region has the DNA TGTGCCGCCTTGAAATGGACTGGGATCTACAATGAGCAGTTCTTC. Its protein product is CAALKWTGIYNEQFF.